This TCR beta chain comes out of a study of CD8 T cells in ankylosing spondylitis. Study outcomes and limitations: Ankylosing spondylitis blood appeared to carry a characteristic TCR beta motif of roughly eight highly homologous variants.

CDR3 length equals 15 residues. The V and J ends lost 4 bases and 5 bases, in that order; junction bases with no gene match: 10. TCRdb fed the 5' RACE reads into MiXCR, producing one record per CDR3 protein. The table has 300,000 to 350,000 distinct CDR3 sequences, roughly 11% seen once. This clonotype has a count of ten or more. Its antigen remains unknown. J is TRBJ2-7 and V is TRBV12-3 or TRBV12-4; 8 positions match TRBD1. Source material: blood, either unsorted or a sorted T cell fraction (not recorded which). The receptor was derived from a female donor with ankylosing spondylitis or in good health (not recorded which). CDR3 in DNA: TGTGCCAGCAGTTACCGGGACAGGTTTCCCCACGAGCAGTACTTC. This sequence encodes CASSYRDRFPHEQYF.